A selection of T cell receptor beta chains follows, all from one sample in a study of blood T cell repertoires in COVID-19. The assay was immunoSEQ multiplex PCR, and TCRdb's table has in-frame clones only and misses some. The sample lists hundreds of thousands of clones, 75% to 90% occurring once. Sample: peripheral blood. The receptors here all came from a woman aged 70 to 79 with COVID-19, enrolled during active disease. Each CDR3 is given with its conserved first and last residue. Each record gives: J gene, clone size, V gene, D gene, CDR3 DNA, CDR3 protein. The D gene is left open where the match is weak. Size is omitted from some rows. Given values are once, few, many or a class for expanded clones.

j_gene: TRBJ2-3
abundance: -
v_gene: TRBV5-8
d_gene: TRBD1
CDR3nt: TGTGCCAGCGGGCCCTGGGGACAGCGGATTAGGGATACGCAGTATTTT
CDR3aa: CASGPWGQRIRDTQYF

j_gene: TRBJ2-7
abundance: -
v_gene: TRBV30
d_gene: -
CDR3nt: TGTGCCTGGAGTAAGCCCAGAACAGGGAATTACGAGCAGTACTTC
CDR3aa: CAWSKPRTGNYEQYF

j_gene: TRBJ1-5
abundance: -
v_gene: TRBV29-1
d_gene: -
CDR3nt: TGCAGCGTTGAAGGGGGGGGAGGTCAGCCCCAGCATTTT
CDR3aa: CSVEGGGGQPQHF

j_gene: TRBJ1-6
abundance: -
v_gene: TRBV6-1
d_gene: TRBD1
CDR3nt: TGTGCCAGCAGTGAAGCTCAGGGGGACAATTCACCCCTCCACTTT
CDR3aa: CASSEAQGDNSPLHF

j_gene: TRBJ2-5
abundance: -
v_gene: TRBV30
d_gene: TRBD2
CDR3nt: TGTGCCTGGAGTGTGCGGGGGGCACGAGAGACCCAGTACTTC
CDR3aa: CAWSVRGARETQYF

j_gene: TRBJ2-1
abundance: -
v_gene: TRBV9
d_gene: TRBD1
CDR3nt: TGTGCCAGCAGCGTAGACGGGACAGGGCGCAATGAGCAGTTCTTC
CDR3aa: CASSVDGTGRNEQFF

j_gene: TRBJ1-2
abundance: once
v_gene: TRBV4-3
d_gene: TRBD1
CDR3nt: TGCGCCAGCAGCCAAGATCCGGGGGACAGGGATGGCTACACCTTC
CDR3aa: CASSQDPGDRDGYTF

j_gene: TRBJ2-7
abundance: -
v_gene: TRBV5-8
d_gene: -
CDR3nt: TGTGCCAGCAGCTTGGAGGCAGGGGCCTACTACGAGCAGTACTTC
CDR3aa: CASSLEAGAYYEQYF

j_gene: TRBJ1-5
abundance: -
v_gene: TRBV27
d_gene: -
CDR3nt: TGTGCCAGCAGTTCACACAAACCGGGAAAACAGCCCCAGCATTTT
CDR3aa: CASSSHKPGKQPQHF

j_gene: TRBJ1-1
abundance: -
v_gene: TRBV10-3
d_gene: -
CDR3nt: TGTGCCATCAGTTCGGCGGGGCCTAACACTGAAGCTTTCTTT
CDR3aa: CAISSAGPNTEAFF

j_gene: TRBJ2-7
abundance: -
v_gene: TRBV19
d_gene: TRBD1
CDR3nt: TGTGCCAGTAGTCGCCTGGACAGGGCGAACGAGCAGTACTTC
CDR3aa: CASSRLDRANEQYF

j_gene: TRBJ1-1
abundance: once
v_gene: TRBV28
d_gene: -
CDR3nt: TGTGCCAGCAGCTCCCCTCGGCAGGGGAACACTGAAGCTTTCTTT
CDR3aa: CASSSPRQGNTEAFF

j_gene: TRBJ2-3
abundance: -
v_gene: TRBV30
d_gene: -
CDR3nt: TGTGCCTGGGCGGTGGGCGGGGGCACAGATACGCAGTATTTT
CDR3aa: CAWAVGGGTDTQYF

j_gene: TRBJ1-2
abundance: once
v_gene: TRBV5-1
d_gene: -
CDR3nt: TGCGCCAGCAGCACGGGGGGGTTCAATAACTATGGCTACACCTTC
CDR3aa: CASSTGGFNNYGYTF

j_gene: TRBJ2-3
abundance: -
v_gene: TRBV19
d_gene: TRBD1
CDR3nt: TGTGCCAGTAGTGGTACAGGGGCAGATACGCAGTATTTT
CDR3aa: CASSGTGADTQYF

j_gene: TRBJ1-2
abundance: -
v_gene: TRBV3-1/TRBV3-2
d_gene: TRBD1
CDR3nt: TGTGCCAGCAGCCAGCGGGGACAGGGGGCCCTCTATTACTATGGCTACACCTTC
CDR3aa: CASSQRGQGALYYYGYTF

j_gene: TRBJ1-2
abundance: once
v_gene: TRBV7-9
d_gene: TRBD1
CDR3nt: TGTGCCAGCAGACCGGGACAGGAGAATGGCTACACCTTC
CDR3aa: CASRPGQENGYTF

j_gene: TRBJ1-3
abundance: -
v_gene: TRBV5-1
d_gene: -
CDR3nt: TGCGCCAGCAGCTTGGAGGGAGACCCTGGAAACACCATATATTTT
CDR3aa: CASSLEGDPGNTIYF

j_gene: TRBJ2-5
abundance: -
v_gene: TRBV30
d_gene: TRBD2
CDR3nt: TGTGCTATCGGTCTGCGGGGGGCTCAAGAGACCCAGTACTTC
CDR3aa: CAIGLRGAQETQYF

j_gene: TRBJ1-5
abundance: -
v_gene: TRBV7-8
d_gene: -
CDR3nt: TGTGCCAGCAGCTTATCAGCAGGGTGGCAGCCCCAGCATTTT
CDR3aa: CASSLSAGWQPQHF

j_gene: TRBJ2-7
abundance: -
v_gene: TRBV7-9
d_gene: -
CDR3nt: TGTGCCAGCAGCTCATCCGGTCCCGTCTCCTACGAGCAGTACTTC
CDR3aa: CASSSSGPVSYEQYF

j_gene: TRBJ1-5
abundance: -
v_gene: TRBV7-9
d_gene: -
CDR3nt: TGTGCCAGCAGCTTAACCGGGGATAGCAATCAGCCCCAGCATTTT
CDR3aa: CASSLTGDSNQPQHF

j_gene: TRBJ2-7
abundance: -
v_gene: TRBV21-1
d_gene: -
CDR3nt: TGTGCCAGCAGTAGACACTACGAGCAGTACTTC
CDR3aa: CASSRHYEQYF